These 11 T cell receptor beta chains were all obtained from the same sample, sequenced in a study of sequential checkpoint blockade in melanoma. Profiled with immunoSEQ multiplex PCR; TCRdb holds only in-frame clones, not every one. This sample carries 5,000 to 6,000 clones, roughly 28% of them seen once, and the ten largest clones take 20% to 25%. Treatment reported: randomized to nivolumab then ipilimumab (arm A) or the reverse (arm B). Specimen: tumor tissue (inferred from file names), collected from a patient given nivolumab and ipilimumab in sequence. These receptor sequences come from a human donor with melanoma.

The rearrangement uses TRBV6-8 and TRBJ1-2; TRBD1 is a possible D gene (5 bases). The CDR3 has 13 residues. Germline CDR1 is MNHGY and CDR2 is SAAAGT. V lost 6 bases and J lost 8, with 16 bases in between. CDR3 region: CASRRDGGAGYTF. The CDR3 coding sequence is TGTGCCAGCAGACGGGACGGAGGAGCGGGCTACACCTTC.

The rearrangement joins TRBV18 to TRBJ1-5, with a weak D call TRBD1 (5 bases). The germline gives CDR1 KGHSH, CDR2 LQKENI. CDR3 length equals 13 residues. V lost 2 bases and J lost 7, with 9 bases in between. CDR3: CASSPGAEQPQHF. The CDR3 DNA is TGTGCCAGCTCACCAGGGGCAGAGCAGCCCCAGCATTTT.

The rearrangement joins TRBV5-1 to TRBJ2-5, with TRBD2 identical over 10 bases. This CDR3 is built from 15 residues. Per the germline V gene, CDR1 is SGHRS and CDR2 is YFSETQ. V dropped 4 bases and J dropped 3; count of bases not matched to a gene: 6. The CDR3 spells CASSLDGTSEETQYF. CDR3 nucleotide sequence: TGCGCCAGCAGCCTGGATGGGACTAGCGAAGAGACCCAGTACTTC.

V gene TRBV5-1 combines with J gene TRBJ2-7; 10 bases line up with TRBD1. The CDR3 has 14 residues. Germline trimming cut 5 bases from V and 3 bases from J; bases unmatched to any gene: 5. Per the germline V gene, CDR1 is SGHRS and CDR2 is YFSETQ. The CDR3 coding sequence is TGCGCCAGCAGGCCGGGACAGGGGATCTACGAGCAGTACTTC. Translated, it gives CASRPGQGIYEQYF.

The rearrangement links TRBV25-1 to TRBJ2-7; perhaps D is TRBD1 or TRBD2 (5 bases each). CDR3 size: 14 residues. Germline V gene sequence: CDR1 MGHDK, CDR2 SYGVNS. V gave up 9 bases and J gave up 3 bases, with 18 bases separating them. CDR3 nucleotides: TGTGCCAGTAAATCCGGGACGGAAATCTACGAGCAGTACTTC. Protein sequence: CASKSGTEIYEQYF.

This clone has only one observation. The rearrangement links TRBV18 to TRBJ2-7, with a weak D call TRBD1 (6 bases). This CDR3 spans 14 amino acids. V was pared by 0 bases and J by 6 bases, with 12 bases between. CDR1 and CDR2 from the germline V gene are KGHSH and LQKENI. This chain's CDR3 is CASSPPPQGSEQYF. In DNA form, the CDR3 reads TGTGCCAGCTCACCACCGCCGCAGGGGAGCGAGCAGTACTTC.

This clone came up a few times. The chain uses TRBV9 and TRBJ2-1, with 11 bases lining up with TRBD2. Germline V gene sequence: CDR1 SGDLS, CDR2 YYNGEE. Trimming cost V 3 bases and J 7 bases; bases outside gene matches: 6. This CDR3 has 15 amino acids. The CDR3 nucleotides read TGTGCCAGCAGCGAGGGACTAGCGGACATTAATGAGCAGTTCTTC. Its protein product is CASSEGLADINEQFF.

This chain uses TRBV6-8 with TRBJ1-1; no clear D. Trimming stripped 5 bases from V and 3 bases from J, with 10 bases between. Per the germline V gene, CDR1 is MNHGY and CDR2 is SAAAGT. The CDR3 loop spans 13 amino acids. CDR3 sequence reads: CASSGLGHTEAFF. The CDR3 nucleotides read TGTGCCAGCAGTGGCTTGGGTCACACTGAAGCTTTCTTT.

This clone has a handful of counts. This chain connects TRBV6-8 to TRBJ2-3; D might be TRBD2 (6 bases). Trimming removed 5 bases from V and 5 bases from J, with 14 bases in between. Germline V gene sequence: CDR1 MNHGY, CDR2 SAAAGT. The CDR3 is 14 amino acids. The CDR3 loop is CASSDVMGGDTQYF. The CDR3 bases are TGTGCCAGCAGTGATGTTATGGGGGGAGATACGCAGTATTTT.

The chain combines TRBV19 with TRBJ2-3, with D possibly TRBD1 on 6 matching bases. Germline V gene data show CDR1 as LNHDA and CDR2 as SQIVND (reference sequence). The CDR3 spans 15 residues. V was shortened by 6 bases and J by 3 bases, with 16 bases between the two germline ends. The CDR3 coding sequence is TGTGCCAGTAGCCTAGGGCAGGGGCGGACAGATACGCAGTATTTT. Its translation: CASSLGQGRTDTQYF.

This chain uses TRBV5-1 with TRBJ2-2; D possibly corresponds to TRBD2 (6 bases). The V end lost 3 bases, the J end lost 6 bases, and 15 bases lay between the germline ends. This CDR3 comprises 15 residues. Germline V gene lookup returns CDR1 SGHRS and CDR2 YFSETQ. The CDR3 loop reads CASSSPTGESGELFF. The CDR3 nucleotides are TGCGCCAGCAGCTCCCCGACGGGGGAGTCCGGGGAGCTGTTTTTT.